This TCR beta chain stems from a study of cytomegalovirus exposure and HLA in healthy donors. In the PCR, 60 Vbeta and 13 Jbeta primers were used. Clones were sequenced by immunoSEQ multiplex PCR, and TCRdb holds only the in-frame ones, with some missing. The table shows 90,000 to 150,000 clones, with roughly 78% occurring only once. The ends were cut back, 2 bases at V and 10 bases at J, with 13 bases in the middle. Per germline, CDR1 SGHDT and CDR2 YYEEEE. This CDR3 contains 13 residues. V gene TRBV5-6 combines with J gene TRBJ2-1; D may be TRBD2 (7 bases). The clonotype comes from a young woman in good health and CMV-seropositive. The specimen sequenced was PBMCs. The CDR3 here is CASSLIKGGEQFF. DNA for the CDR3: TGTGCCAGCAGCTTAATCAAGGGGGGGGAGCAGTTCTTC.